This T cell receptor (beta chain) was recovered during a study of cytomegalovirus exposure and HLA in healthy donors. Overall study results and limits: Most of the TCR beta V segments (in an earlier analysis) were productive either about 87% or about 30% of the time.

The V segment lost 4 bases and the J segment 9 bases; nucleotides outside the gene matches: 12. This CDR3 region has 15 residues. Looked up from germline, CDR1 is MNHNS and CDR2 is SASEGT. In regard to this clone: The target antigen is unknown.

Vbeta (60) and Jbeta (13) primers were used in the PCR. Original processing notes: In a later analysis, of 70 million to 85 million unique beta chains, around 9.9 million appeared in at least two donors. Sequencing was performed with immunoSEQ multiplex PCR; in TCRdb, only in-frame clones are kept and a portion is missing. The DNA gave D and trimming, while V, J and clone size come from that table. Its table records 70,000 to 90,000 clones. The V and J genes are TRBV6-1 and TRBJ2-4, with 7 bases aligning to TRBD2. The TCR sequence derives from a man younger than 30 in good health and CMV-seropositive. The specimen sequenced was PBMCs. The CDR3 bases are TGTGCCAGCAGTGGGGGGGGGATTTTTAGTTTCATTCAGTACTTC. It is translated as CASSGGGIFSFIQYF.